These 14 T cell receptor beta chains share one sample of origin, sequenced in a study of shared clonotypes between healthy human individuals. Sequencing used immunoSEQ multiplex PCR; TCRdb keeps in-frame clones, though not all of them. The data show about 2.4 million clones, 93% seen once. Sequencing was carried out using naive CD4+ T cells from PBMCs. The subset: CD45RA+ positively selected. The receptors were gathered from a man aged 18 to 30 in good health. Some clones in this sample may be carry-over from other donors' samples.

CDR3 nucleotide sequence: TGTGCCAGCATCAGGACAGCGTCCTACGAGCAGTACTTC. Amino acid sequence: CASIRTASYEQYF. This sequence joins TRBV28 and TRBJ2-7; D perhaps matches TRBD1 (6 bases). The V end lost 7 bases, the J end lost 1 base, and 11 bases lay between the germline ends. The CDR3 length is 13 residues. Germline V gene sequence: CDR1 MDHEN, CDR2 SYDVKM.

This chain uses TRBV5-1 with TRBJ1-4, with D perhaps TRBD1 (5 bases). The ends were cut back, 1 base at V and 2 bases at J, with 18 bases in the middle. This CDR3 contains 18 residues. CDR1 is SGHRS and CDR2 is YFSETQ in the germline V gene. CDR3 in amino acids: CASSLIGGSAGTNEKLFF. CDR3 coding DNA: TGCGCCAGCAGCTTGATCGGGGGGTCGGCTGGCACTAATGAAAAACTGTTTTTT.

J is TRBJ1-4 and V is TRBV7-2, with a weak D call TRBD1 (5 bases). Germline V gene data show CDR1 as SGHTA and CDR2 as FQGNSA. The CDR3 runs to 15 residues. Trimming shortened V by 5 bases and J by 10 bases, and 20 bases separated the two germline ends. CDR3: CASSENGANQGKLFF. CDR3 DNA sequence: TGTGCCAGCAGCGAGAATGGGGCCAACCAAGGAAAACTGTTTTTT.

V usage is TRBV5-1 and J usage is TRBJ2-1, with 8 bases fitting TRBD1. Trimming removed 0 bases from V and 5 bases from J; junction bases left unmatched: 10. The CDR3 spans 17 residues. Germline CDR1 is SGHRS and CDR2 is YFSETQ. CDR3 DNA: TGCGCCAGCAGCTTGGTGGATACGGGACAGGAGCACAATGAGCAGTTCTTC. This encodes CASSLVDTGQEHNEQFF.

This chain connects TRBV5-1 to TRBJ2-7; 8 bases match TRBD2. The V gene's germline CDR1 is SGHRS and CDR2 YFSETQ. Unmatched junction bases numbered 5, after V lost 2 bases and J lost 1 base. This CDR3 has 15 amino acids. The CDR3 bases are TGCGCCAGCAGCTTCCAAGCGGGGGTATCCTACGAGCAGTACTTC. Its protein is CASSFQAGVSYEQYF.

The chain couples TRBV20-1 to TRBJ2-7; D gene unclear. Germline V gene sequence: CDR1 DFQATT, CDR2 SNEGSKA (reference sequence). Between the trimmed V and J ends, which lost 3 bases and 6 bases, there was a span of 6 bases. The CDR3 sequence is 10 residues long. Here the CDR3 reads CSARRLEQYF. In nucleotides, the CDR3 is TGCAGTGCTAGGCGTCTCGAGCAGTACTTC.

The gene calls are TRBV4-2 and TRBJ1-1; D gene ambiguous. CDR3 size: 14 residues. The germline CDR1 and CDR2 sequences are LGHNA and YNFKEQ. V was clipped by 0 bases and J by 4 bases, with 9 bases between them. The CDR3 DNA reads as TGTGCCAGCAGCCAAGATTGGGGAACCACTGAAGCTTTCTTT. Its protein is CASSQDWGTTEAFF.

The chain recombines TRBV6-1 with TRBJ1-4; 8 bases are shared with TRBD1. Germline V gene data show CDR1 as MNHNS and CDR2 as SASEGT. With V trimmed by 2 bases and J by 6 bases, 5 bases remained unmatched. The CDR3 spans 15 residues. CDR3 DNA: TGTGCCAGCAGTGAATTTCAGGGGGCATATGAAAAACTGTTTTTT. This translates into CASSEFQGAYEKLFF.

The V and J genes are TRBV7-2 and TRBJ1-1; the D gene is possibly TRBD1 (5 bases). Germline-derived CDR1 and CDR2 are SGHTA and FQGNSA. V lost 4 bases and J 5 bases, leaving 11 bases between the germline ends. The CDR3 is 13 residues long. The CDR3 here is CASSSLGGTEAFF. The CDR3 DNA sequence: TGTGCCAGCAGCTCCTTGGGGGGTACTGAAGCTTTCTTT.

The chain couples TRBV28 to TRBJ2-6; a weak D match, TRBD2 (7 bases). The CDR3 is 16 amino acids. V dropped 6 bases and J dropped 0 bases, with 12 bases sitting between them. The germline V gene encodes CDR1 MDHEN and CDR2 SYDVKM. The CDR3, as DNA: TGTGCCAGCAGAGGGGGGGGAACCTCTGGGGCCAACGTCCTGACTTTC. It encodes CASRGGGTSGANVLTF.

This clone was observed a few times. V is TRBV30 and J is TRBJ1-1; TRBD1 agrees at 10 bases. The CDR3 is made up of 16 amino acids. Germline CDR1 GTSNPN, CDR2 SVGIG (reference sequence). V trimming: 5 bases; J trimming: 0 bases; junction bases outside the gene matches: 9. CDR3 in amino acids: CAWGDRGLYMNTEAFF. CDR3 DNA sequence: TGTGCCTGGGGAGACAGGGGGCTCTACATGAACACTGAAGCTTTCTTT.

The sample holds a few counts of this clone. Other DNA sequences in the same sample also yield this CDR3. The chain is built from TRBV2 and TRBJ1-1, with a possible D match to TRBD1 (5 bases). The V gene lost 3 bases and the J gene lost 8 bases, with 7 bases spanning the gap. CDR1 SNHLY and CDR2 FYNNEI come from the germline V gene. The length of the CDR3 is 11 residues. CDR3 DNA sequence: TGTGCCAGCAGTGAGGGACGGGAAGCTTTCTTT. Translated, it gives CASSEGREAFF.

The V and J genes are TRBV7-9 and TRBJ1-1; the match to TRBD1 covers 10 bases. After removal of 0 bases from V and 10 bases from J, the junction contained 2 bases not matched to a gene. The CDR3 is made up of 13 amino acids. Germline V CDR1 and CDR2: SEHNR, FQNEAQ (reference sequence). The CDR3 spells CASSLAGQGGAFF. The CDR3 region has the DNA TGTGCCAGCAGCTTAGCTGGACAGGGGGGAGCTTTCTTT.

Written as DNA, the CDR3 is TGCGCCAGCAGGAGGACTAGCGGGTACTCCTACGAGCAGTACTTC. It translates to CASRRTSGYSYEQYF. The chain joins TRBV5-1 to TRBJ2-7; 11 bases line up with TRBD2. After removal of 5 bases from V and 0 bases from J, the junction contained 4 bases not matched to a gene. The CDR3 loop spans 15 amino acids. Germline values: CDR1 SGHRS, CDR2 YFSETQ. Together with reference TRBV5-1 and TRBJ2-7, the CDR3 gives the full variable domain: KAGVTQTPRYLIKTRGQQVTLSCSPISGHRSVSWYQQTPGQGLQFLFEYFSETQRNKGNFPGRFSGRQFSNSRSEMNVSTLELGDSALYLCASRRTSGYSYEQYFGPGTRLTVT.